Shown below are 13 T cell receptor beta chains from a single sample sequenced in a study of T cells after yellow fever vaccination. TCRdb re-called the 5' RACE reads with MiXCR, one entry per CDR3 protein. The data show approximately 300,000 distinct CDR3 sequences, 6.8% seen once. The sequences come from PBMCs, collected about 49 days after the first yellow fever vaccination. Every receptor here comes from a man aged 18-30 years who received the YFV17D yellow fever vaccine.

In its sample, this clonotype was seen a few times. This chain uses TRBV5-4 with TRBJ2-5; TRBD1 matches 8 bases. This CDR3 region has 15 residues. Trimming took 0 bases from V and 5 from J; bases not matched to a gene: 6. Looked up from germline, CDR1 is SGHNT and CDR2 is YYREEE (reference sequence). DNA for the CDR3: TGTGCCAGCAGCTTGGCCACCGGACAGGGTGAGACCCAGTACTTC. It yields the protein CASSLATGQGETQYF.

This clonotype was observed a few times. The chain joins TRBV7-9 to TRBJ2-5; TRBD2 might be the D (6 bases). Germline-derived CDR1 and CDR2 are SEHNR and FQNEAQ (reference sequence). CDR3 length: 14 residues. V was cut by 4 bases and J by 5 bases, with 14 bases left in between. The CDR3 region has the DNA TGTGCCAGCAGCTATCCGGGTCGGGAGGAGACCCAGTACTTC. This sequence encodes CASSYPGREETQYF. Complete variable domain (other parts from reference TRBV7-9 and TRBJ2-5): DTGVSQNPRHKITKRGQNVTFRCDPISEHNRLYWYRQTLGQGPEFLTYFQNEAQLEKSRLLSDRFSAERPKGSFSTLEIQRTEQGDSAMYLCASSYPGREETQYFGPGTRLLVL.

As DNA, the CDR3 is TGCAGTGCGCGGCGGGACAGGGGGGTTTACGAGCAGTACTTC. Amino acids: CSARRDRGVYEQYF. V usage is TRBV20-1 and J usage is TRBJ2-7; 11 nucleotides align to TRBD1. The length of the CDR3 is 14 residues. The germline CDR1 and CDR2 sequences are DFQATT and SNEGSKA (reference sequence). With 6 bases clipped from V and 4 bases from J, the junction kept 8 bases outside the gene matches.

This clonotype was counted at least ten times. The V and J genes are TRBV20-1 and TRBJ2-2, with D possibly being TRBD1 (6 bases). V lost 5 bases, J lost 3 bases, and 10 bases lay in between. CDR1 is DFQATT and CDR2 is SNEGSKA in the germline V gene (reference sequence). The CDR3 extends over 13 amino acids. The DNA of the CDR3 is TGCAGTGCTTTAGGACAGTACACCGGGGAGCTGTTTTTT. The encoded protein is CSALGQYTGELFF.

This clonotype was counted ten times or more. The V and J genes are TRBV7-2 and TRBJ2-3, with D possibly TRBD2 on 5 matching bases. The V gene's germline CDR1 is SGHTA and CDR2 FQGNSA. The CDR3 contains 14 residues. V dropped 2 bases and J dropped 4 bases, with 10 bases sitting between them. The CDR3 DNA reads TGTGCCAGCAGCTTAATAACTAGTTCAGATACGCAGTATTTT. It codes for CASSLITSSDTQYF.

This clonotype came up a few times. The chain links TRBV11-2 to TRBJ2-7; TRBD1 aligns across 9 bases. The CDR3 sequence is 15 residues long. Germline-derived CDR1 and CDR2 are SGHAT and FQNNGV. J lost 1 base, V lost 1 base, and 2 bases had no gene match. This CDR3 is CASSLGGQGSYEQYF. The CDR3 bases are TGTGCCAGCAGCTTAGGGGGACAGGGATCCTACGAGCAGTACTTC. Full variable domain (rest looked up from reference TRBV11-2 and TRBJ2-7): EAGVAQSPRYKIIEKRQSVAFWCNPISGHATLYWYQQILGQGPKLLIQFQNNGVVDDSQLPKDRFSAERLKGVDSTLKIQPAKLEDSAVYLCASSLGGQGSYEQYFGPGTRLTVT.

The chain combines TRBV18 with TRBJ1-1; D is unresolved. V was shortened by 3 bases and J by 4 bases, with 9 bases between the two germline ends. CDR1 is KGHSH, CDR2 LQKENI, per germline. The CDR3 totals 13 residues. In DNA, the CDR3 is TGTGCCAGCTCACCTGGCTGGGGCACTGAAGCTTTCTTT. Its protein product is CASSPGWGTEAFF.

This clonotype was picked up a small number of times. The V and J genes are TRBV20-1 and TRBJ2-1; 11 bases are a match to TRBD2. J was trimmed by 2 bases and V by 2 bases; bases with no gene match: 2. The CDR3 has 15 amino acids. Germline loops: CDR1 DFQATT, CDR2 SNEGSKA (reference sequence). The CDR3 here is CSARPGLAAYNEQFF. The CDR3 DNA is TGCAGTGCTAGACCGGGACTAGCGGCCTACAATGAGCAGTTCTTC.

This clonotype was seen a handful of times. This chain joins TRBV9 and TRBJ2-3, with D uncertain. The CDR3 runs 14 residues. Trimming shortened V by 0 bases and J by 4 bases, and 9 bases separated the two germline ends. The germline gives CDR1 SGDLS, CDR2 YYNGEE. CDR3 DNA: TGTGCCAGCAGCGTAGAGGTCTGGCCAGATACGCAGTATTTT. It is translated as CASSVEVWPDTQYF.

This sequence joins TRBV11-2 and TRBJ2-3; D may be TRBD2 (7 bases). This CDR3 has 18 residues. The germline V gene encodes CDR1 SGHAT and CDR2 FQNNGV. Trimming removed 7 bases from V and 0 bases from J, with 23 bases in between. The CDR3 region is CASKGGGGAFTSTDTQYF. CDR3 nucleotide sequence: TGTGCCAGCAAGGGAGGTGGGGGGGCCTTTACTAGCACAGATACGCAGTATTTT.

This clonotype showed up many times. This chain links TRBV5-4 with TRBJ1-1; D possibly corresponds to TRBD1 (5 bases). CDR1 is SGHNT, CDR2 YYREEE, per germline (reference sequence). The CDR3 runs 12 residues. The germline V and J ends were trimmed by 5 bases and 3 bases, with 8 bases remaining between them. In nucleotides, the CDR3 is TGTGCCAGCAGTCGGGGGGACACTGAAGCTTTCTTT. This gives the protein CASSRGDTEAFF. The variable domain in full, with the rest retrieved from reference TRBV5-4 and TRBJ1-1, is ETGVTQSPTHLIKTRGQQVTLRCSSQSGHNTVSWYQQALGQGPQFIFQYYREEENGRGNFPPRFSGLQFPNYSSELNVNALELDDSALYLCASSRGDTEAFFGQGTRLTVV.

The rearrangement links TRBV7-2 to TRBJ2-3; D is ambiguous. V dropped 7 bases and J dropped 3 bases, with 8 bases sitting between them. The CDR3 sequence is 12 residues long. The germline CDR1 and CDR2 sequences are SGHTA and FQGNSA. The CDR3 loop reads CASNFITDTQYF. The CDR3 DNA sequence: TGTGCCAGCAACTTTATTACAGATACGCAGTATTTT.

The rearrangement joins TRBV3-1 to TRBJ1-1, with D possibly TRBD1 on 6 matching bases. The germline V gene encodes CDR1 LGHDT and CDR2 YNNKEL (reference sequence). This CDR3 is 15 amino acids long. Between the trimmed V and J ends, which lost 2 bases and 9 bases, there was a span of 19 bases. CDR3 protein: CASSQTKGRRGQAFF. The CDR3 nucleotides read TGTGCCAGCAGCCAAACAAAGGGGCGCAGGGGCCAAGCTTTCTTT.